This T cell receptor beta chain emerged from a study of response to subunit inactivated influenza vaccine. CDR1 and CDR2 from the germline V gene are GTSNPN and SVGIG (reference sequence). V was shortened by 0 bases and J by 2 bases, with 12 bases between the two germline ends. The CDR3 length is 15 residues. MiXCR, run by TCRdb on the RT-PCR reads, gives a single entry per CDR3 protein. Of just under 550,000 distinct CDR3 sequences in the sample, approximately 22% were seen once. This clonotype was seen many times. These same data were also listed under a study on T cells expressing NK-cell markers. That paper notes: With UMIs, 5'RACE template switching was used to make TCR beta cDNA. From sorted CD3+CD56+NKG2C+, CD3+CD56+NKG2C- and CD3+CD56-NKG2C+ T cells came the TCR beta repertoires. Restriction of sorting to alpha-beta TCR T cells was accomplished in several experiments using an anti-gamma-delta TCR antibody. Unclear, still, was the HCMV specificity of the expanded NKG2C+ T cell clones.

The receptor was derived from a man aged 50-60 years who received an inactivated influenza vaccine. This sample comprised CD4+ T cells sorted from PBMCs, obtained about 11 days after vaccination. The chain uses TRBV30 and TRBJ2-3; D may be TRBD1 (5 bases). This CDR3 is CAWSVQAHNTDTQYF. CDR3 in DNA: TGTGCCTGGAGTGTACAGGCCCACAACACAGATACGCAGTATTTT. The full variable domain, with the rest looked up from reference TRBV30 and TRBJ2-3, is SQTIHQWPATLVQPVGSPLSLECTVEGTSNPNLYWYRQAAGRGLQLLFYSVGIGQISSEVPQNLSASRPQDRQFILSSKKLLLSDSGFYLCAWSVQAHNTDTQYFGPGTRLTVL.